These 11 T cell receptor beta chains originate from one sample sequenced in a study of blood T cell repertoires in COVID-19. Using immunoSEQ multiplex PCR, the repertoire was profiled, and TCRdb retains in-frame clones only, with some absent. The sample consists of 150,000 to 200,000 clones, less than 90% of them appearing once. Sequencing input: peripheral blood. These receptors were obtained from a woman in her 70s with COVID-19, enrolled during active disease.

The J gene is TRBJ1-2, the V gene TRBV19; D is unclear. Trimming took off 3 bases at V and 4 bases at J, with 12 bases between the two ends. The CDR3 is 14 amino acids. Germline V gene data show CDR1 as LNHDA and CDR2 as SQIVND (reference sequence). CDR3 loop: CASSISPGIYGYTF. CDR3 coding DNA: TGTGCCAGTAGTATTAGCCCGGGGATCTATGGCTACACCTTC.

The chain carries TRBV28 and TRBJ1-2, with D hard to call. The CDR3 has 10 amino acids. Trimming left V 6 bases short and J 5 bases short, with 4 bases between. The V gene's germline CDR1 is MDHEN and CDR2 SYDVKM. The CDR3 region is CASSQYGYTF. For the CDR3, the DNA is TGTGCCAGCAGCCAGTATGGCTACACCTTC.

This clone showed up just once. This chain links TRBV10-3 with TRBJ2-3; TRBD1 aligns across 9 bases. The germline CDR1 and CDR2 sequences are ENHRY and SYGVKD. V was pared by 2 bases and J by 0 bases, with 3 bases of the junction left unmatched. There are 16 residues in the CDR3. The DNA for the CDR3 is TGTGCCATCAGTGAGCGGACAGGGGCTAGCACAGATACGCAGTATTTT. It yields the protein CAISERTGASTDTQYF.

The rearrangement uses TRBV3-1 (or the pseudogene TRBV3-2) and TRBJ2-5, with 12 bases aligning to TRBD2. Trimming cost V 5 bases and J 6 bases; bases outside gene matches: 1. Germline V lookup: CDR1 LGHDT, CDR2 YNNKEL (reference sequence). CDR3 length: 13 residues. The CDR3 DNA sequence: TGTGCCAGCAGCGGACTAGCGGGACAGACCCAGTACTTC. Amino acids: CASSGLAGQTQYF.

The chain's CDR3 is CASQEGTKNIQYF. The CDR3 nucleotides read TGTGCCAGTCAGGAGGGAACCAAAAACATTCAGTACTTC. The chain couples TRBV19 to TRBJ2-4; the D gene is possibly TRBD2 (6 bases). This CDR3 has 13 residues. Germline V gene sequence: CDR1 LNHDA, CDR2 SQIVND (reference sequence). Between the trimmed V and J ends, which lost 8 bases and 2 bases, there was a span of 10 bases.

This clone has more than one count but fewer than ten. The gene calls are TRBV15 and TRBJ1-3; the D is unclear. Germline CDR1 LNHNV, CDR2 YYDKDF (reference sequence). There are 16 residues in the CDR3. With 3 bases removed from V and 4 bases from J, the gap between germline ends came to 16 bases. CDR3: CATSSLAGGSGNTIYF. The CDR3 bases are TGTGCCACCAGCAGCCTCGCCGGCGGGAGCGGAAACACCATATATTTT. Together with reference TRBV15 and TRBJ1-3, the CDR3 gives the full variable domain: DAMVIQNPRYQVTQFGKPVTLSCSQTLNHNVMYWYQQKSSQAPKLLFHYYDKDFNNEADTPDNFQSRRPNTSFCFLDIRSPGLGDTAMYLCATSSLAGGSGNTIYFGEGSWLTVV.

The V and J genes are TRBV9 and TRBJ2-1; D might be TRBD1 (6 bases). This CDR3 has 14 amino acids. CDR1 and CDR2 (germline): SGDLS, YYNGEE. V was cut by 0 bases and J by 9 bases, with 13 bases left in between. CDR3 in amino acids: CASSVAQGSGEQFF. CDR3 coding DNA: TGTGCCAGCAGCGTAGCTCAGGGGAGCGGTGAGCAGTTCTTC.

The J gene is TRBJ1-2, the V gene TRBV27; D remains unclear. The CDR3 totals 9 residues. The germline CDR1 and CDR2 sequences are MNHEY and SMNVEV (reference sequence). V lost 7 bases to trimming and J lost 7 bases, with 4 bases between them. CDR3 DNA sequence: TGTGCCAGCATTCGTGGCTACACCTTC. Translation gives CASIRGYTF.

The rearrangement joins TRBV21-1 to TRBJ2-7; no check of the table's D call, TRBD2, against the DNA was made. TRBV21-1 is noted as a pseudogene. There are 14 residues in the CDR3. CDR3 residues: CASSKASLAKLPFV. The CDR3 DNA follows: TGTGCCAGCAGCAAAGCGTCTCTAGCGAAACTACCCTTCGTC.

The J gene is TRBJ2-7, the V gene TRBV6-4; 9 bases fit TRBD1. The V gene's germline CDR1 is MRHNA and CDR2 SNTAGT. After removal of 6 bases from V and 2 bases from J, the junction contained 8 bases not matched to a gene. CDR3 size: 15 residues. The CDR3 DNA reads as TGTGCCAGCAGGCTAAGACAGGGGGGACCCTACGAGCAGTACTTC. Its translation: CASRLRQGGPYEQYF.

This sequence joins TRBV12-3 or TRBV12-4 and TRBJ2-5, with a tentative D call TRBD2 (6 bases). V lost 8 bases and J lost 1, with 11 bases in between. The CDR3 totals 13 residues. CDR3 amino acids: CASGGTSQETQYF. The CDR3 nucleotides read TGTGCCAGCGGCGGGACCAGCCAAGAGACCCAGTACTTC.